This TCR beta chain was profiled in a study of T-cell memory formation after mild COVID-19. Study background: TCR clusters were mostly confined to one donor each.

The authors produced TCR alpha and TCR beta cDNA libraries with sample barcodes and UMIs by 5'RACE using constant-segment primers. One entry per CDR3 protein results from TCRdb running MiXCR on the 5' RACE reads. Here the sample spans 430,000 or so distinct CDR3 sequences, roughly 23% being singletons. Overall study results and limits: Within pre-infection memory, some responding clones were found, suggesting cross-reactive memory joined. Among CD4+ contracting clones, most were CM and EM, and CD8+ ones EMRA.

Comment on this clonotype: Its antigen is not known.

V was clipped by 3 bases and J by 7 bases; unmatched bases: 9. The CDR3 has 16 residues. Germline CDR1 MGHDK, CDR2 SYGVNS. The chain recombines TRBV25-1 with TRBJ2-1; TRBD2 matches 10 bases. The TCR originated in an adult woman who had mild COVID-19 (a few samples of this study predate the infection). Cell type and time point are not known. What was sequenced was PBMCs or a T cell subset sorted from them (not recorded which). The DNA of the CDR3 is TGTGCCAGCAGTGAGGATCGGACTAGCGGCTTGAATGAGCAGTTCTTC. Translating gives CASSEDRTSGLNEQFF.